Given below is one TCR beta chain in context. Its specificity is unknown. The sample is drawn from a study of cytomegalovirus exposure and HLA in healthy donors. Study-wide results and limits: A list of more than 150 TCR beta chains associated with cytomegalovirus was given.

Profiling relied on immunoSEQ multiplex PCR, and the TCRdb table lists in-frame clones only, not all of them. The repertoire includes 100,000 to 150,000 clones, around 90% of them detected once, and less than 2% sits in the top ten. The length of the CDR3 is 13 residues. Trimming pared 6 bases from V and 3 bases from J, leaving 9 bases between. Germline CDR1 and CDR2: MNHNS and SASEGT. The sequencing sample was made of PBMCs. This TCR was sampled from a woman aged 18-29 years in good health and CMV-seronegative. The chain recombines TRBV6-1 with TRBJ1-5; possibly TRBD1 for D (5 bases). The CDR3 DNA reads TGTGCCAGCAGGGTCAGGGACAATCAGCCCCAGCATTTT. Residues: CASRVRDNQPQHF.